One sample yielded the 20 T cell receptor beta chains listed below, sequenced in a study of T-cell reconstitution after alpha-beta-depleted transplantation in children (dated by TCRdb to the mid-2010s). Results and caveats for the whole study, not just this receptor: The frequencies of hyperexpanded clones fell over the following months, and after one year, T-cell counts and TCRbeta diversity were mostly attributed to newly produced T cells.

Their antigen targets remain unknown. Interpreted using the paper, the treatment or condition label stands for: allogeneic hematopoietic cell transplantation with graft depleted of TCRalphabeta T cells and CD19 B cells. The library relied on PCR. For sequencing, an Illumina HiSeq 2500 was employed. TCR libraries were prepared with molecular barcoding, using unique molecular identifiers to normalize TCRbeta repertoire quantification. TCRdb reanalyzed the raw reads on its own, using fastp at Q25 for trimming and MiXCR for clone calling, and kept in-frame beta chains. Rows with a matching CDR3 protein are joined into one entry that keeps the most common DNA and genes. This sample is represented by 250,000 to 300,000 distinct CDR3 sequences; almost 8% of them were singletons. Jointly, the top ten make up 9.1% of the sample. Material: peripheral blood, obtained 360 days after TCRalphabeta/CD19-depleted stem cell transplant. The source is a female patient aged 2-15 years who had a stem cell transplant for Fanconi anemia, so the T cells may come from the graft donor.

V usage is TRBV11-2 and J usage is TRBJ1-2; 10 bases are shared with TRBD1. Trimming cost V 1 base and J 7 bases; bases outside gene matches: 6. CDR1 and CDR2 (germline): SGHAT, FQNNGV. The CDR3 length is 15 residues. The CDR3 nucleotides are TGTGCCAGCAGCTTAGCTTCGACAGGGGGCCTTGGCTACACCTTC. Residues: CASSLASTGGLGYTF.

Of note for this clonotype: A read error may be the cause here, since a much bigger clone is one base away. Here the CDR3 reads CASRRQGNQPQHF. DNA of the CDR3: TGTGCCAGCAGGAGACAGGGCAATCAGCCCCAGCATTTT. The rearrangement joins TRBV12-3 or TRBV12-4 to TRBJ1-5, with D perhaps TRBD1 (6 bases). CDR3 length equals 13 residues. With 6 bases removed from V and 2 bases from J, the gap between germline ends came to 8 bases.

This clonotype has a handful of counts. The gene calls are TRBV28 and TRBJ2-1; TRBD1 is a possible D gene (6 bases). Trimming pared 6 bases from V and 4 bases from J, leaving 13 bases between. There are 14 residues in the CDR3. Germline CDR1 is MDHEN and CDR2 is SYDVKM. In DNA form, the CDR3 reads TGTGCCAGCAGAAGACAGGTTTTATACAATGAGCAGTTCTTC. Residues: CASRRQVLYNEQFF.

This clonotype was counted only a few times. V gene TRBV10-3 combines with J gene TRBJ2-3, with TRBD2 matching over 7 bases. In germline, CDR1 is ENHRY, CDR2 SYGVKD. V lost 5 bases to trimming and J lost 2 bases; unmatched junction nucleotides: 4. This CDR3 is built from 14 residues. The CDR3 region is CAISRGGVTDTQYF. CDR3 DNA: TGTGCCATCAGTCGCGGGGGAGTCACAGATACGCAGTATTTT.

In its sample, this clonotype was seen many times. This chain links TRBV20-1 with TRBJ2-1; 7 nucleotides agree with TRBD1. The germline V gene encodes CDR1 DFQATT and CDR2 SNEGSKA (reference sequence). The V gene end was trimmed by 7 bases and the J gene end by 14 bases; junction bases not matched to a gene: 11. CDR3 size: 11 residues. DNA of the CDR3: TGCAGTGTAACCAGACAGGGTTCAGAGTTCTTC. Its translation: CSVTRQGSEFF.

Many counts were recorded for this clonotype. The gene calls are TRBV4-3 and TRBJ2-3; 12 bases line up with TRBD2. The CDR3 covers 17 residues. In germline, CDR1 is LGHNA, CDR2 YSLEER. J gave up 4 bases and V 0 bases, and 5 bases lay outside the gene matches. The CDR3 is CASSQDVLAGGSDTQYF. CDR3 DNA sequence: TGCGCCAGCAGCCAAGATGTCCTAGCGGGGGGGTCAGATACGCAGTATTTT.

This clonotype has more than one count but fewer than ten. V usage is TRBV28 and J usage is TRBJ1-1, with D possibly being TRBD1 (6 bases). The germline V gene encodes CDR1 MDHEN and CDR2 SYDVKM. The ends were cut back, 2 bases at V and 13 bases at J, with 17 bases in the middle. The CDR3 runs to 13 residues. CDR3: CASSLKGKEGGFF. Here the CDR3 DNA reads TGTGCCAGCAGTTTAAAAGGCAAAGAAGGGGGTTTCTTT.

The J gene is TRBJ2-7, the V gene TRBV19; D unresolved. CDR3 length: 12 residues. V was pared by 7 bases and J by 2 bases, with 9 bases between. CDR1 and CDR2 from the germline V gene are LNHDA and SQIVND (reference sequence). This CDR3 is CASIAPTYEQYV. The CDR3 nucleotides read TGTGCCAGTATCGCGCCTACCTACGAGCAGTACGTC.

This chain uses TRBV5-5 with TRBJ2-2; 8 bases are shared with TRBD2. The CDR3 is 16 residues long. The germline V gene has CDR1 SGHKS and CDR2 YYEKEE (reference sequence). V dropped 1 base and J dropped 4; count of bases not matched to a gene: 6. The CDR3 DNA follows: TGTGCCAGCAGCTTGACGGGGGGGCCAAGCACCGGGGAGCTGTTTTTT. It codes for CASSLTGGPSTGELFF.

The sample holds many counts of this clonotype. The V gene is TRBV10-3, the J gene TRBJ2-7; 7 nucleotides align to TRBD1. This CDR3 comprises 14 residues. J lost 2 bases, V lost 6 bases, and 7 bases had no gene match. Germline V gene lookup returns CDR1 ENHRY and CDR2 SYGVKD. CDR3 loop: CAIRADRSPYEQYF. The CDR3 DNA is TGTGCCATCAGAGCGGACAGGAGTCCCTACGAGCAGTACTTC.

This clonotype was observed a handful of times. The gene calls are TRBV20-1 and TRBJ2-7, with D possibly TRBD2 on 6 matching bases. The germline V and J ends were trimmed by 6 bases and 4 bases, with 13 bases remaining between them. The length of the CDR3 is 12 residues. CDR1 DFQATT and CDR2 SNEGSKA come from the germline V gene (reference sequence). The CDR3 nucleotides read TGCAGTGCCGGAGGGTCAGGATACGAGCAGTACTTC. This translates into CSAGGSGYEQYF.

This clonotype was recorded at least ten times. The chain has TRBV29-1 and TRBJ2-1; D is uncertain. CDR3 length: 10 residues. Germline CDR1 reads SQVTM; CDR2 reads ANQGSEA. Between the trimmed V and J ends, which lost 6 bases and 8 bases, there was a span of 8 bases. The CDR3, as DNA: TGCAGCGTGGAAAGCTATGAGCAGTTCTTC. The encoded protein is CSVESYEQFF.

At least ten counts were recorded for this clonotype. The genes are TRBV29-1 and TRBJ2-1, with D maybe TRBD2 (5 bases). Deletions cut 6 bases from V and 6 bases from J, with 12 bases between. The CDR3 has 12 amino acids. Germline lookup yields CDR1 SQVTM and CDR2 ANQGSEA. CDR3 sequence reads: CSVIPSGNEQFF. CDR3 sequence (DNA): TGCAGCGTGATCCCCAGCGGCAATGAGCAGTTCTTC.

The CDR3 here is CASSPGKGSSYNEQFF. In DNA, the CDR3 is TGTGCCAGCAGCCCCGGTAAAGGGAGCTCCTACAATGAGCAGTTCTTC. The chain is built from TRBV7-3 and TRBJ2-1; possible D gene TRBD2, 5 bases. The V end was cut by 5 bases, the J end by 0 bases, with 14 bases between. CDR3 length: 16 residues. The V gene's germline CDR1 is SGHTA and CDR2 FQGTGA. Supplemented by reference TRBV7-3 and TRBJ2-1, the full variable domain reads GAGVSQTPSNKVTEKGKYVELRCDPISGHTALYWYRQSLGQGPEFLIYFQGTGAADDSGLPNDRFFAVRPEGSVSTLKIQRTERGDSAVYLCASSPGKGSSYNEQFFGPGTRLTVL.

This clonotype appeared many times. V usage is TRBV20-1 and J usage is TRBJ1-1; D might be TRBD1 (5 bases). The length of the CDR3 is 12 residues. The germline V gene has CDR1 DFQATT and CDR2 SNEGSKA (reference sequence). CDR3 residues: CNGGEWNTEAFF. CDR3 nucleotides: TGCAATGGGGGGGAATGGAACACTGAAGCTTTCTTT.

This clonotype was seen repeatedly, ten times or more. The chain is built from TRBV12-3 or TRBV12-4 and TRBJ2-2, with 7 bases matching TRBD1. The CDR3 contains 17 residues. After removal of 6 bases from V and 6 bases from J, the junction contained 16 bases not matched to a gene. CDR3 coding DNA: TGTGCCAGCAGCCTAGGGTCGAGGGGGCGAATCGCCGGGGAGCTGTTTTTT. Protein product: CASSLGSRGRIAGELFF.

This clonotype has only a few counts. The chain has TRBV7-9 and TRBJ2-2, with TRBD1 matching over 9 bases. The CDR3 totals 15 residues. Germline V gene data show CDR1 as SEHNR and CDR2 as FQNEAQ (reference sequence). V lost 5 bases to trimming and J lost 4 bases; unmatched junction nucleotides: 5. The CDR3 nucleotides are TGTGCCAGCAGCCCCGGGACAGGGAGCACCGGGGAGCTGTTTTTT. As protein: CASSPGTGSTGELFF.

In its sample, this clonotype was seen a few times. The V gene is TRBV7-9, the J gene TRBJ2-5; unclear D gene. This CDR3 has 13 amino acids. Germline V lookup: CDR1 SEHNR, CDR2 FQNEAQ (reference sequence). Trimming stripped 3 bases from V and 9 bases from J, with 14 bases between. CDR3 DNA: TGTGCCAGCAGCTTGGAAATGGGGTCAGCCCAGTACTTC. Translating it yields CASSLEMGSAQYF. The full variable domain, completed using reference TRBV7-9 and TRBJ2-5, is DTGVSQNPRHKITKRGQNVTFRCDPISEHNRLYWYRQTLGQGPEFLTYFQNEAQLEKSRLLSDRFSAERPKGSFSTLEIQRTEQGDSAMYLCASSLEMGSAQYFGPGTRLLVL.

The V and J genes are TRBV11-2 and TRBJ2-2; 8 bases fit TRBD1. CDR3 size: 18 residues. With 0 bases clipped from V and 4 bases from J, the junction kept 10 bases outside the gene matches. Germline values: CDR1 SGHAT, CDR2 FQNNGV. DNA of the CDR3: TGTGCCAGCAGCTTAGATCCCCAGGGGGCAGCAAGCACCGGGGAGCTGTTTTTT. As protein: CASSLDPQGAASTGELFF. The entire variable domain, with the rest obtained from reference TRBV11-2 and TRBJ2-2, is as follows: EAGVAQSPRYKIIEKRQSVAFWCNPISGHATLYWYQQILGQGPKLLIQFQNNGVVDDSQLPKDRFSAERLKGVDSTLKIQPAKLEDSAVYLCASSLDPQGAASTGELFFGEGSRLTVL.

The chain is built from TRBV14 and TRBJ2-5; TRBD1 is a possible D gene (5 bases). This CDR3 spans 13 amino acids. Germline V gene sequence: CDR1 SGHDN, CDR2 FVKESK. V was cut by 4 bases and J by 7 bases, with 13 bases left in between. CDR3 loop: CASSPRVRGTQYF. In nucleotides, the CDR3 is TGTGCCAGCAGCCCCCGGGTTAGGGGGACCCAGTACTTC.